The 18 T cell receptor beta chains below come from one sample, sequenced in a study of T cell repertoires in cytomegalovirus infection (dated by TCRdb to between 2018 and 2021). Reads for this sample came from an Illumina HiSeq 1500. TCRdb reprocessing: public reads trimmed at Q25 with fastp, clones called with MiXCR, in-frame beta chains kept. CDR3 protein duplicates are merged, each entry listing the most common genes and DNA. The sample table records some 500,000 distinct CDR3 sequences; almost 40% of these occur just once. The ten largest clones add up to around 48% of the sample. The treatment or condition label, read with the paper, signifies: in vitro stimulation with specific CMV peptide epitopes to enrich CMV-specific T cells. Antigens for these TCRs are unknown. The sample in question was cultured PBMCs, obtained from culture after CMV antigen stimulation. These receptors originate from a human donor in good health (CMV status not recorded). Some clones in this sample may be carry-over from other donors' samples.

The CDR3 protein is CASSLGPSFSYNEQFF. For the CDR3, the DNA is TGTGCCAGCAGCTTAGGACCCTCTTTCTCCTACAATGAGCAGTTCTTC. The chain recombines TRBV7-6 with TRBJ2-1, with D hard to call. This CDR3 has 16 residues. The germline CDR1 and CDR2 sequences are SGHVS and FNYEAQ. Trimming stripped 1 base from V and 0 bases from J, with 10 bases between.

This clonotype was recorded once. The CDR3 bases are TGTGCCAGCAGTCCAAGCCTGCGGGAGACCCAGTACTTC. Its translation: CASSPSLRETQYF. The chain combines TRBV27 with TRBJ2-5; no clear D. V was clipped by 5 bases and J by 5 bases, with 12 bases between them. Germline V gives CDR1 MNHEY, CDR2 SMNVEV (reference sequence). This CDR3 has 13 amino acids.

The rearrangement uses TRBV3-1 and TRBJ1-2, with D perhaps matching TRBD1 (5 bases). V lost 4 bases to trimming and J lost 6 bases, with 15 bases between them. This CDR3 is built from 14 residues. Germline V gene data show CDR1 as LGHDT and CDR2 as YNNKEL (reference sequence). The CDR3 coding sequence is TGTGCCAGCAGCCCGGCGGCAGGGAGAGATGGCTACACCTTC. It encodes CASSPAAGRDGYTF.

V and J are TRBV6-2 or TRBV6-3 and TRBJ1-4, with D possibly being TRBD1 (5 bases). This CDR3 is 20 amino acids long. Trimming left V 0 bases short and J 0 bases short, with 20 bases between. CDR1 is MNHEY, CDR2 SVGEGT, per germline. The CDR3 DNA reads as TGTGCCAGCAGTTACTCCCGCCGCAAGGGACCCAGCGCAACTAATGAAAAACTGTTTTTT. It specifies CASSYSRRKGPSATNEKLFF.

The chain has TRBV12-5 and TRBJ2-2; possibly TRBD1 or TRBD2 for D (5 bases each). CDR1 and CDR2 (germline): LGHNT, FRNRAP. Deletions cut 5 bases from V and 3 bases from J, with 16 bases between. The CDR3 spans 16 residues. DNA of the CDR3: TGTGCTAGTGGTGTCCCCACGGGGCCTTACACCGGGGAGCTGTTTTTT. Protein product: CASGVPTGPYTGELFF. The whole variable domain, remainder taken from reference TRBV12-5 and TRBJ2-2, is DARVTQTPRHKVTEMGQEVTMRCQPILGHNTVFWYRQTMMQGLELLAYFRNRAPLDDSGMPKDRFSAEMPDATLATLKIQPSEPRDSAVYFCASGVPTGPYTGELFFGEGSRLTVL.

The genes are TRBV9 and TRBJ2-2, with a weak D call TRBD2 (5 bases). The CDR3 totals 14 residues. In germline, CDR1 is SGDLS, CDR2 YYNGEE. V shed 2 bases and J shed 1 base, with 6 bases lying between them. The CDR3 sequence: CASSVGGNTGELFF. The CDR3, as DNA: TGTGCCAGCAGCGTTGGAGGGAACACCGGGGAGCTGTTTTTT.

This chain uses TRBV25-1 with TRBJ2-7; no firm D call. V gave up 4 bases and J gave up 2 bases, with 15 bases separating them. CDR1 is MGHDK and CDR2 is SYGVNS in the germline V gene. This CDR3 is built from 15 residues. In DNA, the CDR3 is TGTGCCAGCAGTGCTCCGGCACCGCGCCCCTACGAGCAGTACTTC. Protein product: CASSAPAPRPYEQYF.

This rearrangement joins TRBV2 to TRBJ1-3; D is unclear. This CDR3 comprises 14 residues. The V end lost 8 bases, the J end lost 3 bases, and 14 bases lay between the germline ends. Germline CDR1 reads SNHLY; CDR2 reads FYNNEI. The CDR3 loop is CASAPAGLGNTIYF. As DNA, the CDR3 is TGTGCCAGCGCCCCCGCAGGACTTGGAAACACCATATATTTT.

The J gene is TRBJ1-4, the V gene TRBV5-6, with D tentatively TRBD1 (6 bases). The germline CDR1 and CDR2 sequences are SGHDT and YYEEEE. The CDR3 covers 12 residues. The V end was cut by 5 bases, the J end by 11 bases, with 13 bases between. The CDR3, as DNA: TGTGCCAGCAGTCGTGGACAGCCGAAACTGTTTTTT. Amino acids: CASSRGQPKLFF.

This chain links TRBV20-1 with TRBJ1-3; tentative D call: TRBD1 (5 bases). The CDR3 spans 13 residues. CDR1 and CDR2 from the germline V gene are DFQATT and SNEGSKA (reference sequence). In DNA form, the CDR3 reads TGCAGGTCCAGGGACCCTTCTGGAAACACCATATATTTT. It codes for CRSRDPSGNTIYF.

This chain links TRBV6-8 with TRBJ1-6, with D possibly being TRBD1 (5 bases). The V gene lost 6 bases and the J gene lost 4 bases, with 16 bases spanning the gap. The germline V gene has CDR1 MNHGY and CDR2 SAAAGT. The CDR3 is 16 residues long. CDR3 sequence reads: CASSLSAAGYNSPLHF. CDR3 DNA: TGTGCCAGCAGCCTATCAGCCGCAGGGTATAATTCACCCCTCCACTTT.

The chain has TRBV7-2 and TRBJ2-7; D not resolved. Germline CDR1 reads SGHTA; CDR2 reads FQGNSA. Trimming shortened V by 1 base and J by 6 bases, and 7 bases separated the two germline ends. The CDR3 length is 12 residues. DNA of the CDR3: TGTGCCAGCAGCTTAGGAACGTCCGAGCAGTACTTC. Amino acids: CASSLGTSEQYF. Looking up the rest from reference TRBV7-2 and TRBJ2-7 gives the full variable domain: GAGVSQSPSNKVTEKGKDVELRCDPISGHTALYWYRQSLGQGLEFLIYFQGNSAPDKSGLPSDRFSAERTGGSVSTLTIQRTQQEDSAVYLCASSLGTSEQYFGPGTRLTVT.

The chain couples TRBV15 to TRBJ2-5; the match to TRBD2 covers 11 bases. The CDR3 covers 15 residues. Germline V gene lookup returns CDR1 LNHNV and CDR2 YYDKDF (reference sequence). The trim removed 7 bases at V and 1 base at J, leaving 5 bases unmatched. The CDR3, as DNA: TGTGCCACCACCCCCGGGACTAGCGGCCAAGAGACCCAGTACTTC. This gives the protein CATTPGTSGQETQYF.

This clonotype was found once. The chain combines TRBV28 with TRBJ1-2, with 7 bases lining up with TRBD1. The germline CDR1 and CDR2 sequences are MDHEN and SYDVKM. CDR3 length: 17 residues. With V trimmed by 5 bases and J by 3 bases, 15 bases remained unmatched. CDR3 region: CASSQSYQAGTDYGYTF. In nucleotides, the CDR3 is TGTGCCAGCAGTCAGTCGTACCAGGCAGGGACAGACTATGGCTACACCTTC.

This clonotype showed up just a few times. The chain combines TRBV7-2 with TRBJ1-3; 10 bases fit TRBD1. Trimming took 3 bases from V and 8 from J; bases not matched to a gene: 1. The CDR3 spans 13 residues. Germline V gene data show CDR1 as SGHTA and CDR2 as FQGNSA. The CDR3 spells CASSLGQGYTIYF. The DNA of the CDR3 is TGTGCCAGCAGCTTGGGACAGGGGTACACCATATATTTT.

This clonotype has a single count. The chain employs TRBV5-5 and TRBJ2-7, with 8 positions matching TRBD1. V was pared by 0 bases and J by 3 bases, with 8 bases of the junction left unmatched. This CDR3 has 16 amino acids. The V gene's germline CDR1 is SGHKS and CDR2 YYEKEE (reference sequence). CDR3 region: CASSLGPGQENYEQYF. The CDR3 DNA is TGTGCCAGCAGCTTGGGCCCGGGACAGGAAAACTACGAGCAGTACTTC. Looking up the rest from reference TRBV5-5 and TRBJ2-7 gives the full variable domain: DAGVTQSPTHLIKTRGQQVTLRCSPISGHKSVSWYQQVLGQGPQFIFQYYEKEERGRGNFPDRFSARQFPNYSSELNVNALLLGDSALYLCASSLGPGQENYEQYFGPGTRLTVT.

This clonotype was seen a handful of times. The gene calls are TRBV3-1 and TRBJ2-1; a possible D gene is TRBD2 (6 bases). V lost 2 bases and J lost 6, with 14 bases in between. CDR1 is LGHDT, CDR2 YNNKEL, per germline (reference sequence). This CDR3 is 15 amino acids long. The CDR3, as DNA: TGTGCCAGCAGCCAACTAGCGACCGGGGGCAATGAGCAGTTCTTC. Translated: CASSQLATGGNEQFF.

The CDR3 DNA follows: TGTGCTAGTGGTTTCTGGCCGCAGTTAGAGACCCAGTACTTC. This sequence encodes CASGFWPQLETQYF. J is TRBJ2-5 and V is TRBV12-5; D gene uncertain. The CDR3 has 14 amino acids. CDR1 is LGHNT and CDR2 is FRNRAP in the germline V gene. V lost 3 bases, J lost 4 bases, and 12 bases lay in between.